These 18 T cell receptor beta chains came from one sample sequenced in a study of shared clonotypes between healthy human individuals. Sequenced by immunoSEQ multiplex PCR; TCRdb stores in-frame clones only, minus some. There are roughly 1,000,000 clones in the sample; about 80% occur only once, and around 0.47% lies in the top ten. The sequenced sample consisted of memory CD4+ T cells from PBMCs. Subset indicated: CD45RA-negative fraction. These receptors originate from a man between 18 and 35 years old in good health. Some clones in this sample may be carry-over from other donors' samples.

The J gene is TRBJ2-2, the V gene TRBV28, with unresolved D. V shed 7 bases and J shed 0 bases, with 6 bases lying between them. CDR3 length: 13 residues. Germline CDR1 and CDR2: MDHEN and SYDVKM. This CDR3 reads CASMATNTGELFF. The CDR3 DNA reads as TGTGCCAGCATGGCCACGAACACCGGGGAGCTGTTTTTT.

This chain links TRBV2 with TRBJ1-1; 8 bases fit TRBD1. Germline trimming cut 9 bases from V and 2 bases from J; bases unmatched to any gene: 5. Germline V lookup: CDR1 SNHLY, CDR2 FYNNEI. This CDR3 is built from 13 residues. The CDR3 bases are TGTGCCAGTTCGGGACAGGATAACACTGAAGCTTTCTTT. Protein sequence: CASSGQDNTEAFF.

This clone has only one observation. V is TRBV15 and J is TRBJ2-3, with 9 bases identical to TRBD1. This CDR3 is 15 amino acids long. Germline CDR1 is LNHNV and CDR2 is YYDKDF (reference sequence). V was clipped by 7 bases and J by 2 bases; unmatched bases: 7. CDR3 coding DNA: TGTGCCACCAACAGGGGGCATCGCGACACAGATACGCAGTATTTT. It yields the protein CATNRGHRDTDTQYF.

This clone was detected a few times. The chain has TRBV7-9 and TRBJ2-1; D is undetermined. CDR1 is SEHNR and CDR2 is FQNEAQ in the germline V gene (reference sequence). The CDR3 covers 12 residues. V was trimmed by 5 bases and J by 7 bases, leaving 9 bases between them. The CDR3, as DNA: TGTGCCAGCAGCCCAGACAAGAATGAGCAGTTCTTC. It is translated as CASSPDKNEQFF.

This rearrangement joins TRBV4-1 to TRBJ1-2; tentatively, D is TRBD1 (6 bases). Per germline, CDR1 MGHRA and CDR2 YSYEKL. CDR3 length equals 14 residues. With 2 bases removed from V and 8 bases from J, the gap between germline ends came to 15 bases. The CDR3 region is CASSQLTQGTGYTF. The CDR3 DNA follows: TGCGCCAGCAGCCAATTAACCCAGGGGACGGGCTACACCTTC.

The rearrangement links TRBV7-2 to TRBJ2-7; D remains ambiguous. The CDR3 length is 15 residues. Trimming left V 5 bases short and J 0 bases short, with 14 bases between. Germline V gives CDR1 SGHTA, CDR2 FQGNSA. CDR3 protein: CASSLRRTASYEQYF. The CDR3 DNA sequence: TGTGCCAGCAGCCTTAGACGGACCGCCTCCTACGAGCAGTACTTC.

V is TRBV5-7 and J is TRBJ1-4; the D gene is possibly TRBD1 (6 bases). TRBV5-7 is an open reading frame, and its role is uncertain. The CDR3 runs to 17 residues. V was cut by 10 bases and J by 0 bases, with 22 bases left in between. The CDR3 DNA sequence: TGTGCCCCGACCAATGGGGGCTGGGCGACAACTAATGAAAAACTGTTTTTT. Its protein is CAPTNGGWATTNEKLFF.

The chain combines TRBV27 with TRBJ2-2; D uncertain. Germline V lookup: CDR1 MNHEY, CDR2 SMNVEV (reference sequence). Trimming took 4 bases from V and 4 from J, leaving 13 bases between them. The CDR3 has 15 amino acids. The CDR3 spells CASSSLGHVTGELFF. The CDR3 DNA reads TGTGCCAGCAGTTCTCTCGGGCATGTCACCGGGGAGCTGTTTTTT.

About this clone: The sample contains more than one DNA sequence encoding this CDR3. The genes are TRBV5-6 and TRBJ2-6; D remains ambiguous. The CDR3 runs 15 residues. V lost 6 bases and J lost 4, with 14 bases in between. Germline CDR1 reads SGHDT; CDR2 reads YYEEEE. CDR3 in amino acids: CASTLGVSGANVLTF. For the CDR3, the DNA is TGTGCCAGCACCCTGGGCGTGTCCGGGGCCAACGTCCTGACTTTC.

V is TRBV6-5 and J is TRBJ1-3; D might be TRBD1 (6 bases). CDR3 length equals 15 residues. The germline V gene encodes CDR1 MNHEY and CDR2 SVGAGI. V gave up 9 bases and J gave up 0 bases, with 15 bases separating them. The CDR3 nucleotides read TGTGCCAGTCAGGTGCAACAGGGCTCTGGAAACACCATATATTTT. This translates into CASQVQQGSGNTIYF.

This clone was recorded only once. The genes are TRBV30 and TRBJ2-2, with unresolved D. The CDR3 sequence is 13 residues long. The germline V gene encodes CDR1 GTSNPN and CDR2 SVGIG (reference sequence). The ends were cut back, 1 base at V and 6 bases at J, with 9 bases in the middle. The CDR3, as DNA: TGTGCCTGGAGTGCCATTACCGCCGGGGAGCTGTTTTTT. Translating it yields CAWSAITAGELFF. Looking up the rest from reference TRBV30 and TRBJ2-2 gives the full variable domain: SQTIHQWPATLVQPVGSPLSLECTVEGTSNPNLYWYRQAAGRGLQLLFYSVGIGQISSEVPQNLSASRPQDRQFILSSKKLLLSDSGFYLCAWSAITAGELFFGEGSRLTVL.

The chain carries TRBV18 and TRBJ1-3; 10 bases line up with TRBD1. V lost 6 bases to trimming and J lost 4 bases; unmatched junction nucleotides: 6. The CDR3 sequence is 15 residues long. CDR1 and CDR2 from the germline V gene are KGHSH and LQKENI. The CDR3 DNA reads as TGTGCCAGCTCCACCGGGACAGGGGTCGGAAACACCATATATTTT. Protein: CASSTGTGVGNTIYF.

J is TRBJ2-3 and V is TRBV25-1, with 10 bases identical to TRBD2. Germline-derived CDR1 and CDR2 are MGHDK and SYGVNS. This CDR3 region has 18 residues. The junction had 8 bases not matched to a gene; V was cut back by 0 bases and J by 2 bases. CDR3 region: CASSEYSLAGAYTDTQYF. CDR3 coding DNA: TGTGCCAGCAGTGAATATTCCCTAGCGGGAGCCTACACAGATACGCAGTATTTT.

The CDR3 nucleotides read TGTGCCAGCAGTATTCAGCGTGAAGCTTTCTTT. It encodes CASSIQREAFF. The chain uses TRBV28 and TRBJ1-1; D unclear. CDR3 length equals 11 residues. Germline CDR1 and CDR2: MDHEN and SYDVKM. The germline V and J ends were trimmed by 5 bases and 7 bases, with 8 bases remaining between them.

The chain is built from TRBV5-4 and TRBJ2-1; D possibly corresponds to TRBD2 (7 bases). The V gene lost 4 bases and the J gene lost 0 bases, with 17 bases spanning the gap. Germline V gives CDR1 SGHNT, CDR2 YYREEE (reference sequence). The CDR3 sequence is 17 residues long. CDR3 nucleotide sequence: TGTGCCAGCAGCCCTAGGGGGGGGATGATCTCCTACAATGAGCAGTTCTTC. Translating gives CASSPRGGMISYNEQFF.

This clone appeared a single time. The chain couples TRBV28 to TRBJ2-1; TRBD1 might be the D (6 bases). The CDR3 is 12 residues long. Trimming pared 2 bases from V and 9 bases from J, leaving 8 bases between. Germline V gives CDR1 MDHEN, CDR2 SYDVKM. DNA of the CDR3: TGTGCCAGCAGTTTACAGGGGCGTGAGCAGTTCTTC. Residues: CASSLQGREQFF.

CDR3: CSVEKADQAFF. The CDR3 DNA reads TGCAGCGTTGAAAAAGCTGACCAAGCTTTCTTT. The rearrangement joins TRBV29-1 to TRBJ1-1; D call uncertain. Trimming left V 2 bases short and J 9 bases short, with 10 bases between. CDR3 length: 11 amino acids. Germline lookup yields CDR1 SQVTM and CDR2 ANQGSEA.

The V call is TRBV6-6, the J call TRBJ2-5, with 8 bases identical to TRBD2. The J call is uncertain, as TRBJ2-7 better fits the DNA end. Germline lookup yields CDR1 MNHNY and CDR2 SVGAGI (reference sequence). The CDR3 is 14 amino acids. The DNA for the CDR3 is TGTGCCAGCAGCGTAGCGGGAAGCTCCTACGAGCAGTACTTC. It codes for CASSVAGSSYEQYF.